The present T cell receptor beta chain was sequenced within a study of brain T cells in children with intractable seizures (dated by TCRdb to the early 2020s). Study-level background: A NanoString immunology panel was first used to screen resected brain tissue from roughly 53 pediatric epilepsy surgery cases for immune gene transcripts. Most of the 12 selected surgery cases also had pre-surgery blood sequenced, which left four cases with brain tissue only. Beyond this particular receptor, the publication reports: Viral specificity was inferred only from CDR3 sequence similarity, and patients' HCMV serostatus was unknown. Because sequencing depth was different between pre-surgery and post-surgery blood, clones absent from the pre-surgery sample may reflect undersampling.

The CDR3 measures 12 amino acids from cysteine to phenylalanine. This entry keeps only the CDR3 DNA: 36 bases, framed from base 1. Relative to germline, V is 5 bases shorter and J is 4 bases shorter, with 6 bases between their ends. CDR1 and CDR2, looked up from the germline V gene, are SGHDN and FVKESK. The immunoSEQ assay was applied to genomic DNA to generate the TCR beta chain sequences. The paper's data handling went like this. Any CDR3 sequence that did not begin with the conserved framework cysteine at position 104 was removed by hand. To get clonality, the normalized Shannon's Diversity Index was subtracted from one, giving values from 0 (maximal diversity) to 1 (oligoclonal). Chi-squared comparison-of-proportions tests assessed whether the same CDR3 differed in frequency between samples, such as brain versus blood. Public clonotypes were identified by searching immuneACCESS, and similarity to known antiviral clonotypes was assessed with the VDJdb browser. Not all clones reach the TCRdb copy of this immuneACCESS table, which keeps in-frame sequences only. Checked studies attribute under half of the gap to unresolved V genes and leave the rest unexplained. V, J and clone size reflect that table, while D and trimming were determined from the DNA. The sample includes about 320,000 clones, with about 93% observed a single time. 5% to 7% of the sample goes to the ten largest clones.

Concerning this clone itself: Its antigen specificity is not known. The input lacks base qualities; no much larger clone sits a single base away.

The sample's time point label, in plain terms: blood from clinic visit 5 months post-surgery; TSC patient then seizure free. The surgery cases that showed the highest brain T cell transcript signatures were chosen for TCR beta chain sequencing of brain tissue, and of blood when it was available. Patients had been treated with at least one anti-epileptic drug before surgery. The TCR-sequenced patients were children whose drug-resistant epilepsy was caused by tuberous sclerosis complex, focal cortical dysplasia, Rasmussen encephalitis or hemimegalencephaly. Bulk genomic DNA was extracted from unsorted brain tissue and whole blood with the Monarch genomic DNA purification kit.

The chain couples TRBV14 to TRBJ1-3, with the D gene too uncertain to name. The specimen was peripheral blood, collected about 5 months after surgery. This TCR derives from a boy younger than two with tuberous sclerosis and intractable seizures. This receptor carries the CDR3 CASSFRGNTIYF. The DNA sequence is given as TGTGCCAGCAGCTTCAGGGGAAACACCATATATTTT.